Included here is one TCR beta chain sequence, with context. No antigen is known for it. The DNA ends 3 residues before the CDR3 does, and the rest of the CDR3 is filled in from the germline J gene. Here immunoSEQ multiplex PCR was the method, and the copy in TCRdb shows in-frame clones only, minus some. The table for this sample gives tens of thousands of clones. Germline lookup yields CDR1 SGHNT and CDR2 YENEEA. The V segment lost 1 base and the J segment 4 bases; nucleotides outside the gene matches: 3. The CDR3 extends over 15 amino acids. The data belong to a study of T cells in women clearing cervical HPV infection. Study at large: Case blood drawn at lesion detection; control blood after infection cleared. Only a few women had HLA typing results available. The study, taken as a whole, reports: Controls had more TRBV6-7 (approximately 0.15%) than cases (roughly 0.11%).

Source material: blood buffy coat. The chain links TRBV11-3 to TRBJ2-3, with TRBD1 matching over 9 bases. The sequence came from a woman between 18 and 69 years old with a cervical HPV16 infection that either progressed to CIN3+ or cleared (not recorded which). Partial CDR3 DNA: TGTGCCAGCAGCTTAGCGGGACAGGGACCAGATACG. Protein sequence: CASSLAGQGPDT. The full CDR3 is CASSLAGQGPDTQYF.